This TCR beta chain emerged from a study of cytomegalovirus exposure and HLA in healthy donors. The PCR used 60 Vbeta and 13 Jbeta primers. Generated by immunoSEQ multiplex PCR, the TCRdb table keeps only in-frame clones and is missing some. Its clone listing holds 70,000 to 100,000 clones. Germline V lookup: CDR1 WNHNN, CDR2 SYGVQD (reference sequence). There are 17 residues in the CDR3. Trimming cost V 0 bases and J 0 bases; bases outside gene matches: 6. This TCR was recovered from a man younger than 30 in good health and CMV-seropositive. The gene calls are TRBV10-1 and TRBJ2-3; 7 bases agree with TRBD2. Sequencing was performed on PBMCs. The CDR3 loop reads CASSESGSGASTDTQYF. CDR3 nucleotide sequence: TGCGCCAGCAGTGAGTCGGGCAGCGGGGCCAGCACAGATACGCAGTATTTT.